One and the same sample provided the 29 T cell receptor beta chains below, sequenced in a study. TCRdb reanalysed the RT-PCR reads using MiXCR and keeps one entry per CDR3 protein. This sample yields fewer than 800,000 distinct CDR3 sequences, of which approximately 15% are seen a single time; 3.6% belongs to the top ten. The sequenced sample was memory CD4+ T cells from blood. These receptors were obtained from a female donor in good health, serving as a healthy control.

The chain couples TRBV19 to TRBJ2-2; 7 bases align to TRBD2. The CDR3 runs 17 residues. Unmatched junction bases numbered 15, after V lost 7 bases and J lost 4 bases. Germline CDR1 is LNHDA and CDR2 is SQIVND (reference sequence). Here the CDR3 reads CASMNRLATKSTGELFF. In DNA, the CDR3 is TGTGCCAGTATGAATAGACTAGCAACCAAGAGCACCGGGGAGCTGTTTTTT.

Ten or more counts support this clonotype. This chain connects TRBV20-1 to TRBJ1-5; 8 nucleotides line up with TRBD1. This CDR3 comprises 14 residues. The V gene end was trimmed by 5 bases and the J gene end by 1 base; junction bases not matched to a gene: 4. Germline lookup yields CDR1 DFQATT and CDR2 SNEGSKA (reference sequence). CDR3 amino acids: CSADRGLSNQPQHF. CDR3 DNA: TGCAGTGCTGACAGGGGCTTAAGCAATCAGCCCCAGCATTTT.

The CDR3, as DNA: TGCGCCAGCAGTGACGGTCGACAGGAATGGACTGAAGCTTTCTTT. This gives the protein CASSDGRQEWTEAFF. The chain joins TRBV4-3 to TRBJ1-1; the D gene is possibly TRBD1 (6 bases). CDR3 length: 15 residues. Trimming took 6 bases from V and 5 from J, leaving 19 bases between them. Germline V gene sequence: CDR1 LGHNA, CDR2 YSLEER.

The J gene is TRBJ2-1, the V gene TRBV10-3; 10 bases fit TRBD2. Germline CDR1 and CDR2: ENHRY and SYGVKD. The V segment lost 2 bases and the J segment 3 bases; nucleotides outside the gene matches: 4. The CDR3 loop spans 16 amino acids. The CDR3 loop reads CAISEQASGSYNEQFF. Written as DNA, the CDR3 is TGTGCCATCAGTGAGCAGGCTAGCGGGAGCTACAATGAGCAGTTCTTC.

This clonotype was counted only a few times. The genes are TRBV12-3 or TRBV12-4 and TRBJ1-5; D is unresolved. The CDR3 sequence is 13 residues long. V lost 5 bases to trimming and J lost 7 bases, with 12 bases between them. Written as DNA, the CDR3 is TGTGCCAGCAGTCTCGGGGATAGACAGCCCCAGCATTTT. As protein: CASSLGDRQPQHF.

Here the CDR3 reads CASSPWDRGSNQPQHF. The CDR3 nucleotides read TGTGCCAGCAGCCCATGGGACAGGGGATCCAATCAGCCCCAGCATTTT. This chain connects TRBV5-6 to TRBJ1-5; the match to TRBD1 covers 10 bases. Trimming cost V 4 bases and J 3 bases; bases outside gene matches: 7. The CDR3 is made up of 16 amino acids. Germline CDR1 reads SGHDT; CDR2 reads YYEEEE.

The V call is TRBV6-2 or TRBV6-3, the J call TRBJ1-1; 8 nucleotides match TRBD1. From germline, CDR1 is MNHEY and CDR2 SVGEGT. CDR3 length: 17 residues. V shed 5 bases and J 3 bases; nucleotides not matched to a gene: 14. This CDR3 is CASSHDRGIQGDTEAFF. CDR3 nucleotide sequence: TGTGCCAGCAGTCACGACAGGGGAATCCAGGGTGACACTGAAGCTTTCTTT.

The V gene is TRBV28, the J gene TRBJ1-1; D gene uncertain. The germline V gene encodes CDR1 MDHEN and CDR2 SYDVKM. The CDR3 consists of 15 residues. V was shortened by 6 bases and J by 1 base, with 15 bases between the two germline ends. This CDR3 is CASSEGQVRNTEAFF. The CDR3 region has the DNA TGTGCCAGCAGCGAGGGCCAGGTTAGGAACACTGAAGCTTTCTTT.

The table lists this clonotype with many counts. The chain is built from TRBV27 and TRBJ2-4, with TRBD1 as a possible D gene (5 bases). CDR3 length equals 14 residues. Between the trimmed V and J ends, which lost 8 bases and 7 bases, there was a span of 18 bases. Germline V CDR1 and CDR2: MNHEY, SMNVEV (reference sequence). CDR3 nucleotide sequence: TGTGCCAGCGCCGCCACCCTTGGGGCGAACATTCAGTACTTC. Its translation is CASAATLGANIQYF.

This clonotype was seen more than once but under ten times. The chain joins TRBV19 to TRBJ1-5, with D perhaps matching TRBD1 (5 bases). Per germline, CDR1 LNHDA and CDR2 SQIVND (reference sequence). V shed 3 bases and J shed 6 bases, with 12 bases lying between them. The CDR3 extends over 14 amino acids. The CDR3 protein is CASSIFGGGQPQHF. CDR3 bases: TGTGCCAGTAGTATTTTTGGGGGGGGTCAGCCCCAGCATTTT.

The chain joins TRBV7-2 to TRBJ2-2; D tentatively reads TRBD1 or TRBD2 (5 bases each). Trimming pared 4 bases from V and 7 bases from J, leaving 19 bases between. CDR1 and CDR2 from the germline V gene are SGHTA and FQGNSA. There are 16 residues in the CDR3. The CDR3 nucleotides read TGTGCCAGCAGCTCCACCGGGACCCCCGGGATCGGGGAGCTGTTTTTT. This encodes CASSSTGTPGIGELFF.

V gene TRBV6-2 or TRBV6-3 combines with J gene TRBJ2-7, with 9 bases identical to TRBD1. Germline V gene data show CDR1 as MNHEY and CDR2 as SVGEGT. The CDR3 is made up of 13 amino acids. V was clipped by 7 bases and J by 3 bases; unmatched bases: 4. CDR3 loop: CASTTTGGYEQYF. In DNA form, the CDR3 reads TGTGCCAGCACCACGACAGGGGGCTACGAGCAGTACTTC.

This chain joins TRBV6-5 and TRBJ2-5, with D possibly called TRBD1 or TRBD2 (6 bases each). Per the germline V gene, CDR1 is MNHEY and CDR2 is SVGAGI. This CDR3 has 14 amino acids. V lost 2 bases and J 5 bases, leaving 12 bases between the germline ends. The CDR3 region has the DNA TGTGCCAGCAGTTACGGGGGGCTCGGCGAGACCCAGTACTTC. It specifies CASSYGGLGETQYF.

The chain has TRBV3-1 and TRBJ2-2; D tentatively reads TRBD1 or TRBD2 (5 bases each). CDR1 and CDR2 from the germline V gene are LGHDT and YNNKEL (reference sequence). V gave up 1 base and J gave up 3 bases, with 9 bases separating them. This CDR3 is built from 15 residues. CDR3 bases: TGTGCCAGCAGCCAAGCGGGGACCCACACCGGGGAGCTGTTTTTT. Amino acids: CASSQAGTHTGELFF.

This clonotype occurred many times. The CDR3 protein is CASLTSGGTYNEQFF. The CDR3 region has the DNA TGTGCCAGCTTGACTAGCGGGGGGACCTACAATGAGCAGTTCTTC. The V and J genes are TRBV2 and TRBJ2-1; 13 bases are shared with TRBD2. Germline trimming cut 8 bases from V and 2 bases from J; bases unmatched to any gene: 3. Germline V CDR1 and CDR2: SNHLY, FYNNEI. CDR3 size: 15 residues.

This chain uses TRBV10-3 with TRBJ2-1, with D uncertain. The CDR3 covers 15 residues. Trimming took 5 bases from V and 0 from J, leaving 11 bases between them. Germline V gene lookup returns CDR1 ENHRY and CDR2 SYGVKD. The CDR3 region is CAISHDSSSYNEQFF. CDR3 coding DNA: TGTGCCATCAGTCACGACTCAAGCTCCTACAATGAGCAGTTCTTC.

This sequence joins TRBV14 and TRBJ2-5; D is unclear. This CDR3 comprises 13 residues. The V gene lost 1 base and the J gene lost 8 bases, with 11 bases spanning the gap. Germline lookup yields CDR1 SGHDN and CDR2 FVKESK. DNA of the CDR3: TGTGCCAGCAGCCAAGCTTCCGCAGCTACCCAGTACTTC. Its protein is CASSQASAATQYF.

At least ten counts were recorded for this clonotype. V is TRBV12-3 or TRBV12-4 and J is TRBJ2-1; weak D call: TRBD1 (5 bases). V dropped 6 bases and J dropped 6 bases, with 12 bases sitting between them. The CDR3 contains 13 residues. The CDR3 coding sequence is TGTGCCAGCAGATCCGACAGTGCCAATGAGCAGTTCTTC. This translates into CASRSDSANEQFF.

This rearrangement joins TRBV5-1 to TRBJ1-1, with D possibly TRBD1 on 5 matching bases. CDR1 is SGHRS and CDR2 is YFSETQ in the germline V gene. The CDR3 contains 15 residues. V was pared by 4 bases and J by 5 bases, with 18 bases between. CDR3 residues: CASSRGSPGETEAFF. The CDR3 DNA is TGCGCCAGCAGCCGGGGCTCCCCCGGGGAAACTGAAGCTTTCTTT. The full variable domain, its missing parts supplied by reference TRBV5-1 and TRBJ1-1, is KAGVTQTPRYLIKTRGQQVTLSCSPISGHRSVSWYQQTPGQGLQFLFEYFSETQRNKGNFPGRFSGRQFSNSRSEMNVSTLELGDSALYLCASSRGSPGETEAFFGQGTRLTVV.

This clonotype showed up many times. V gene TRBV29-1 combines with J gene TRBJ1-5; 7 nucleotides align to TRBD1. Trimming at V came to 6 bases and at J to 5 bases, leaving 7 bases not matched to a gene. This CDR3 is 13 amino acids long. CDR1 and CDR2 from the germline V gene are SQVTM and ANQGSEA. The chain's CDR3 is CSVRGDSYQPQHF. The CDR3 DNA follows: TGCAGCGTAAGAGGGGACAGTTATCAGCCCCAGCATTTT.

J is TRBJ2-1 and V is TRBV11-2, with D perhaps matching TRBD2 (7 bases). The CDR3 is 16 residues long. Trimming stripped 5 bases from V and 7 bases from J, with 21 bases between. Looked up from germline, CDR1 is SGHAT and CDR2 is FQNNGV. DNA for the CDR3: TGTGCCAGCAGCCATCTTTCGGGGGCGGGAGTAAATGAGCAGTTCTTC. Residues: CASSHLSGAGVNEQFF.

This clonotype was seen many times. The V and J genes are TRBV29-1 and TRBJ2-7; no clear D. The germline V gene has CDR1 SQVTM and CDR2 ANQGSEA. V lost 4 bases and J 3 bases, leaving 10 bases between the germline ends. The CDR3 length is 12 residues. CDR3 residues: CSVGETLYEQYF. The DNA of the CDR3 is TGCAGCGTTGGAGAGACTCTCTACGAGCAGTACTTC.

The chain links TRBV28 to TRBJ1-1; 7 bases match TRBD1. Germline values: CDR1 MDHEN, CDR2 SYDVKM. CDR3 length equals 15 residues. Losses at the gene ends were 5 bases for V and 1 base for J; bases not matched to a gene: 7. The CDR3 DNA sequence: TGTGCCAGCAGTAGCACAGGGGATAGGAACACTGAAGCTTTCTTT. Its translation: CASSSTGDRNTEAFF.

The chain combines TRBV5-1 with TRBJ2-3, with TRBD1 matching over 11 bases. V shed 2 bases and J 3 bases; nucleotides not matched to a gene: 5. CDR3 size: 16 residues. CDR1 is SGHRS and CDR2 is YFSETQ in the germline V gene. The DNA for the CDR3 is TGCGCCAGCAGCTTTAGGACAGGGGGCGTAACAGATACGCAGTATTTT. Protein sequence: CASSFRTGGVTDTQYF. The entire variable domain, with the rest obtained from reference TRBV5-1 and TRBJ2-3, is as follows: KAGVTQTPRYLIKTRGQQVTLSCSPISGHRSVSWYQQTPGQGLQFLFEYFSETQRNKGNFPGRFSGRQFSNSRSEMNVSTLELGDSALYLCASSFRTGGVTDTQYFGPGTRLTVL.

J is TRBJ2-3 and V is TRBV6-2 or TRBV6-3; 11 bases are shared with TRBD2. Per the germline V gene, CDR1 is MNHEY and CDR2 is SVGEGT. Trimming cost V 2 bases and J 9 bases; bases outside gene matches: 10. CDR3 length: 16 residues. The CDR3 protein is CASSYNSGGARRTQYF. CDR3 in DNA: TGTGCCAGCAGTTACAATAGCGGGGGGGCCCGGCGGACGCAGTATTTT.

This clonotype was counted ten times or more. The chain carries TRBV7-6 and TRBJ1-3; D is ambiguous. CDR1 and CDR2 (germline): SGHVS, FNYEAQ. This CDR3 has 15 amino acids. The V end lost 3 bases, the J end lost 0 bases, and 9 bases lay between the germline ends. The CDR3 DNA reads TGTGCCAGCAGCTTGGCTTCTGGCTCTGGAAACACCATATATTTT. It yields the protein CASSLASGSGNTIYF.

The chain carries TRBV27 and TRBJ2-3; D might be TRBD2 (6 bases). Germline assignment: CDR1 MNHEY and CDR2 SMNVEV (reference sequence). V lost 0 bases to trimming and J lost 5 bases, with 18 bases between them. There are 17 residues in the CDR3. The CDR3 reads CASSLSPPGRGGDTQYF. The DNA of the CDR3 is TGTGCCAGCAGTTTATCCCCCCCAGGACGGGGAGGAGATACGCAGTATTTT.

This chain uses TRBV20-1 with TRBJ2-2; 8 bases are shared with TRBD2. Germline-derived CDR1 and CDR2 are DFQATT and SNEGSKA (reference sequence). J gave up 2 bases and V 3 bases, and 8 bases lay outside the gene matches. This CDR3 has 16 amino acids. CDR3 sequence reads: CSASESGLANTGELFF. In DNA form, the CDR3 reads TGCAGTGCTAGTGAAAGTGGACTAGCCAACACCGGGGAGCTGTTTTTT.

In its sample, this clonotype was seen a few times. The chain carries TRBV7-9 and TRBJ2-1; 8 bases match TRBD2. CDR1 SEHNR and CDR2 FQNEAQ come from the germline V gene (reference sequence). J lost 4 bases, V lost 6 bases, and 8 bases had no gene match. This CDR3 is built from 15 residues. CDR3 in amino acids: CASRYSGSGYNEQFF. The CDR3 nucleotides read TGTGCCAGCAGATACAGCGGGAGCGGGTACAATGAGCAGTTCTTC.